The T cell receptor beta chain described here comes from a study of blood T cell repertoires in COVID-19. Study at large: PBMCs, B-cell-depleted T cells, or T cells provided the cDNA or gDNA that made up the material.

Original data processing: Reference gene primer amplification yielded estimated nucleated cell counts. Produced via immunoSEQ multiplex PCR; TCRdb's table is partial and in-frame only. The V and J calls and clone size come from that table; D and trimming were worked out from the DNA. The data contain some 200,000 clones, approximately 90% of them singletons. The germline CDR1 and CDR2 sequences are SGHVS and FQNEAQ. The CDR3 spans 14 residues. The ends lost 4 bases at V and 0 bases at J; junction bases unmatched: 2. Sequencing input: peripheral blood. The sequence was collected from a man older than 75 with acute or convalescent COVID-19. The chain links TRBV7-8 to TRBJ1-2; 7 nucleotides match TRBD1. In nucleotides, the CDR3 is TGTGCCAGCAGCTGGGACAGCACTAACTATGGCTACACCTTC. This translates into CASSWDSTNYGYTF.